A selection of T cell receptor beta chains follows, all from one sample in a study of OX40 agonist ivuxolimab in advanced cancers. Here immunoSEQ multiplex PCR was the method, and the copy in TCRdb shows in-frame clones only, minus some. This sample has nearly 110,000 clones, with around 90% found just once. This specimen was CD4+ or CD8+ T cells sorted from blood, taken in a trial of the OX40 agonist ivuxolimab. All receptors come from an adult with an advanced solid tumor such as melanoma, head and neck, liver or kidney cancer. The CDR3 runs from the conserved cysteine through the conserved F or W. A D gene is named only where the DNA matches it firmly. Expanded clones get a size class; other rows say once, few or many, or leave the size out.

j_call | v_call | clone_size | d_call | cdr3_aa | cdr3_nt
TRBJ2-2 | TRBV4-1 | NA | TRBD2 | CASSQEVAGHTGELFF | TGCGCCAGCAGCCAAGAAGTAGCGGGGCACACCGGGGAGCTGTTTTTT
TRBJ1-2 | TRBV7-6 | NA | TRBD1 | CASSAGDGQGVYGYTF | TGTGCCAGCAGCGCCGGGGACGGACAGGGAGTCTATGGCTACACCTTC
TRBJ2-1 | TRBV29-1 | once | TRBD1 | CSADRGNEQFF | TGCAGCGCCGACAGGGGGAATGAGCAGTTCTTC
TRBJ2-4 | TRBV29-1 | few | NA | CSVEDITPAKNIQYF | TGCAGCGTTGAAGATATAACGCCGGCCAAAAACATTCAGTACTTC
TRBJ1-4 | TRBV5-4 | NA | NA | CASSLAGQINEKLFF | TGTGCCAGCAGCCTTGCCGGACAGATTAATGAAAAACTGTTTTTT
TRBJ1-1 | TRBV18 | NA | NA | CASSPQRDTEAFF | TGTGCCAGCTCACCACAAAGGGACACTGAAGCTTTCTTT
TRBJ1-1 | TRBV7-2 | once | NA | CASSGAGSNTEAFF | TGTGCCAGTTCCGGTGCTGGCTCCAACACTGAAGCTTTCTTT
TRBJ1-1 | TRBV13 | few | TRBD1 | CASSFGQVGTEAFF | TGTGCCAGCAGCTTTGGACAGGTGGGAACTGAAGCTTTCTTT
TRBJ2-1 | TRBV2 | NA | NA | CASSDGSEQFF | TGTGCCAGCAGTGACGGCAGCGAGCAGTTCTTC
TRBJ1-1 | TRBV18 | once | NA | CASSPYTQDTEAFF | TGTGCCAGCTCACCCTATACACAAGACACTGAAGCTTTCTTT
TRBJ2-5 | TRBV19 | NA | NA | CASSIWGPRETQYF | TGTGCCAGTAGCATATGGGGACCGCGAGAGACCCAGTACTTC
TRBJ1-5 | TRBV30 | NA | TRBD1 | CAWSATRTGENQPQHF | TGTGCCTGGAGTGCAACCAGGACAGGGGAGAATCAGCCCCAGCATTTT
TRBJ1-1 | TRBV5-1 | NA | NA | CASRGSNYPNTEAFF | TGCGCCAGCAGGGGCAGCAATTACCCCAACACTGAAGCTTTCTTT
TRBJ1-5 | TRBV28 | NA | NA | CASSFSDYSNQPQHF | TGTGCCAGCAGTTTCTCGGATTATAGCAATCAGCCCCAGCATTTT
TRBJ2-1 | TRBV28 | NA | TRBD1 | CASSPSPGQGSSYNEQFF | TGTGCCAGCAGTCCGTCTCCGGGACAGGGAAGCTCCTACAATGAGCAGTTCTTC
TRBJ2-1 | TRBV27 | once | NA | CASSFVGSYNEQFF | TGTGCCAGCAGTTTTGTTGGCTCCTACAATGAGCAGTTCTTC
TRBJ2-5 | TRBV14 | NA | NA | CASSQAGARTQYF | TGTGCCAGCAGCCAGGCAGGGGCTCGGACCCAGTACTTC
TRBJ2-3 | TRBV9 | NA | NA | CASSPTLSTDTQYF | TGTGCCAGCAGCCCGACCCTTAGCACAGATACGCAGTATTTT
TRBJ2-7 | TRBV6-5 | NA | TRBD1 | CASSYSTQGAVYEQYF | TGTGCCAGCAGTTACTCAACCCAGGGGGCGGTTTACGAGCAGTACTTC
TRBJ1-1 | TRBV4-1 | NA | NA | CASSQARTIGPNTEAFF | TGCGCCAGCAGCCAAGCCCGGACGATCGGACCGAACACTGAAGCTTTCTTT
TRBJ1-3 | TRBV6-1 | NA | NA | CASSTGYYSGNTIYF | TGTGCCAGCAGTACAGGTTACTACTCTGGAAACACCATATATTTT
TRBJ2-7 | TRBV6-5 | NA | TRBD1 | CASSYDGTGAYEQYF | TGTGCCAGCAGTTACGACGGGACAGGGGCCTACGAGCAGTACTTC
TRBJ2-6 | TRBV6-1 | NA | TRBD1 | CASSELGQGADSGANVLTF | TGTGCCAGCAGTGAATTAGGGCAGGGGGCAGATTCTGGGGCCAACGTCCTGACTTTC
TRBJ2-2 | TRBV28 | NA | NA | CASSLVSLGTGELFF | TGTGCCAGCAGTTTAGTAAGTCTCGGCACCGGGGAGCTGTTTTTT
TRBJ2-3 | TRBV4-2 | NA | NA | CASSQEEPRTQYF | TGTGCCAGCAGCCAAGAAGAGCCCCGGACGCAGTATTTT
TRBJ2-1 | TRBV27 | NA | TRBD1 | CASGTGVYNEQFF | TGTGCCAGCGGGACAGGGGTATACAATGAGCAGTTCTTC
TRBJ2-4 | TRBV7-2 | NA | TRBD1 | CASSLWPGQGTNIQYF | TGTGCCAGCAGCTTATGGCCCGGACAGGGAACAAACATTCAGTACTTC
TRBJ2-3 | TRBV28 | NA | NA | CASSRTDTQYF | TGTGCCAGCAGTAGAACAGATACGCAGTATTTT
TRBJ1-1 | TRBV18 | NA | TRBD1 | CASAEDRVTEAFF | TGTGCCAGCGCAGAAGACAGGGTTACTGAAGCTTTCTTT
TRBJ1-1 | TRBV27 | NA | NA | CASSLSSRVDTEAFF | TGTGCCAGCAGTTTATCCTCCAGGGTAGACACTGAAGCTTTCTTT
TRBJ1-4 | TRBV11-2 | NA | NA | CASSPIPGLSGPLNEKLFF | TGTGCCAGCAGCCCGATACCGGGACTGAGTGGACCCCTGAATGAAAAACTGTTTTTT
TRBJ1-1 | TRBV25-1 | NA | NA | CASSDARGVRSEAFF | TGTGCCAGCAGTGATGCAAGGGGCGTTAGGTCTGAAGCTTTCTTT
TRBJ1-2 | TRBV4-2 | NA | NA | CASRRNGSPYGYTF | TGTGCCAGCCGACGGAACGGCAGCCCCTATGGCTACACCTTC
TRBJ1-3 | TRBV11-2 | NA | NA | CASSDGITSGNTIYF | TGTGCCAGCAGCGACGGTATTACCTCTGGAAACACCATATATTTT
TRBJ2-3 | TRBV6-1 | NA | TRBD1 | CASSPGQVADTQYF | TGTGCCAGCAGCCCCGGACAGGTTGCGGATACGCAGTATTTT
TRBJ2-1 | TRBV27 | NA | NA | CASFQRPSSYNEQFF | TGTGCCAGCTTCCAGCGGCCTAGCTCCTACAATGAGCAGTTCTTC
TRBJ1-5 | TRBV29-1 | NA | NA | CSYAWGNQPQHF | TGCAGCTACGCCTGGGGCAATCAGCCCCAGCATTTT
TRBJ2-7 | TRBV2 | few | TRBD1 | CASIPDRGWSYEQYF | TGTGCCAGCATCCCGGACAGGGGGTGGTCCTACGAGCAGTACTTC
TRBJ2-1 | TRBV18 | NA | TRBD2 | CASSPAGREGRLGEQFF | TGTGCCAGCTCACCTGCAGGACGGGAGGGCCGGTTGGGTGAGCAGTTCTTC
TRBJ1-4 | TRBV27 | NA | NA | CASSASTNEKLFF | TGTGCCAGCAGCGCTTCAACTAATGAAAAACTGTTTTTT
TRBJ2-4 | TRBV7-8 | few | TRBD1 | CASSSSTGGLKNIQYF | TGTGCCAGCAGCTCCTCGACAGGGGGCCTCAAAAACATTCAGTACTTC
TRBJ1-1 | TRBV19 | NA | TRBD1 | CASRTGRTEAFF | TGTGCCAGTAGGACAGGGCGGACTGAAGCTTTCTTT
TRBJ2-7 | TRBV6-1 | NA | NA | CATRQVGSGSYEQYF | TGTGCCACACGTCAAGTGGGGTCAGGGTCCTACGAGCAGTACTTC
TRBJ1-6 | TRBV27 | NA | NA | CASSLFLSPTNSPLHF | TGTGCCAGCAGTCTGTTTTTGTCGCCTACAAATTCACCCCTCCACTTT
TRBJ1-3 | TRBV29-1 | NA | TRBD1 | CSVDIGQGSGNTIYF | TGCAGCGTTGATATAGGACAGGGGTCTGGAAACACCATATATTTT
TRBJ1-6 | TRBV5-4 | NA | NA | CASSFITGQGISPLHF | TGTGCCAGCAGCTTCATAACGGGACAAGGGATTTCACCCCTCCACTTT
TRBJ2-7 | TRBV7-2 | NA | NA | CASSPVSDLHYEQYF | TGTGCCAGCAGCCCAGTGTCGGACTTACACTACGAGCAGTACTTC
TRBJ2-5 | TRBV18 | NA | TRBD2 | CASSRGTSGSLETQYF | TGTGCCAGCTCACGAGGGACTAGCGGGAGTTTGGAGACCCAGTACTTC
TRBJ1-4 | TRBV6-1 | NA | NA | CASSDSAGWREKLFF | TGTGCCAGCAGTGATAGCGCAGGGTGGAGGGAAAAACTGTTTTTT
TRBJ2-2 | TRBV5-1 | once | NA | CASRADPNTGELFF | TGCGCCAGCCGAGCGGACCCGAACACCGGGGAGCTGTTTTTT
TRBJ1-3 | TRBV6-1 | NA | NA | CASSLGGFSGNTIYF | TGTGCCAGTTCCCTGGGGGGGTTCTCTGGAAACACCATATATTTT
TRBJ2-1 | TRBV25-1 | NA | NA | CASSRSGTAGEQFF | TGTGCCAGCTCCAGGTCGGGGACAGCGGGTGAGCAGTTCTTC
TRBJ1-4 | TRBV5-8 | NA | NA | CASSLGGFNEKLFF | TGTGCCAGCAGCTTGGGGGGGTTTAATGAAAAACTGTTTTTT
TRBJ1-2 | TRBV6-1 | NA | NA | CASSADGYGYTF | TGTGCCAGCAGTGCGGACGGCTATGGCTACACCTTC
TRBJ1-1 | TRBV28 | NA | NA | CATAQGQFNTEAFF | TGTGCCACCGCCCAGGGGCAGTTCAACACTGAAGCTTTCTTT
TRBJ2-1 | TRBV27 | once | TRBD2 | CASSLSLAGGHEQFF | TGTGCCAGCAGTTTATCTCTAGCGGGAGGACATGAGCAGTTCTTC
TRBJ1-1 | TRBV7-2 | NA | NA | CASSPVLTRTNTEAFF | TGTGCCAGCAGCCCCGTTTTGACACGGACGAACACTGAAGCTTTCTTT
TRBJ2-7 | TRBV6-6 | NA | TRBD2 | CASSYREGYYEQYF | TGTGCCAGCAGTTACCGGGAGGGATACTACGAGCAGTACTTC
TRBJ1-5 | TRBV5-1 | NA | TRBD1 | CASSPGGDSYQPQHF | TGCGCCAGCAGCCCTGGGGGGGACAGCTATCAGCCCCAGCATTTT
TRBJ2-1 | TRBV30 | NA | NA | CAWSGDSSSYNEQFF | TGTGCCTGGAGTGGAGACAGCAGCTCCTACAATGAGCAGTTCTTC